These 3 T cell receptor beta chains originate from one sample sequenced in a study of T cell responses to AZD1222 COVID-19 vaccine. This table comes from immunoSEQ multiplex PCR, and its TCRdb copy is limited to in-frame clones, with some not included. The data contain about 140,000 clones, more than 80% of them singletons. Sequencing was performed on peripheral blood, taken on day 0 of MenACWY control vaccination. The receptors stem from an adult in good health.

The chain uses TRBV30 and TRBJ1-4; D remains ambiguous. The germline gives CDR1 GTSNPN, CDR2 SVGIG (reference sequence). The V and J ends lost 5 bases and 7 bases respectively, with 14 bases between them. The length of the CDR3 is 13 residues. Here the CDR3 reads CAWAQEAGEKLFF. The CDR3 nucleotides read TGTGCCTGGGCCCAAGAGGCAGGTGAAAAACTGTTTTTT.

The chain combines TRBV7-3 with TRBJ2-2; tentative D call: TRBD1 (6 bases). The V gene lost 2 bases and the J gene lost 6 bases, with 10 bases spanning the gap. There are 14 residues in the CDR3. Germline V gene lookup returns CDR1 SGHTA and CDR2 FQGTGA. The CDR3 DNA sequence: TGTGCCAGCAGCTTAGGCCCAGGGGCCGGGGAGCTGTTTTTT. Translation: CASSLGPGAGELFF.

The chain is built from TRBV6-5 and TRBJ1-2; D is unclear. This CDR3 contains 16 residues. The V end was cut by 4 bases, the J end by 8 bases, with 23 bases between. Germline assignment: CDR1 MNHEY and CDR2 SVGAGI. CDR3 residues: CASSLAGPAGMRGYTF. Written as DNA, the CDR3 is TGTGCCAGCAGTTTGGCTGGACCCGCCGGGATGAGAGGCTACACCTTC.